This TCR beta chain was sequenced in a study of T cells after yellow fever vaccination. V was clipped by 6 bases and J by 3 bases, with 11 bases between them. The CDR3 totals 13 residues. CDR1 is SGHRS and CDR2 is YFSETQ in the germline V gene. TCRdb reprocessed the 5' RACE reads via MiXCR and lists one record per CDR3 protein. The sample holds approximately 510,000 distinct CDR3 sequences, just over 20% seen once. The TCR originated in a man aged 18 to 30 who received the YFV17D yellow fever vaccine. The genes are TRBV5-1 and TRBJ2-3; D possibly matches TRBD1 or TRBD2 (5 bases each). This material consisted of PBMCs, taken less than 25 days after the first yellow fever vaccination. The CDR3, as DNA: TGCGCCAGCACAGTAGGGACGACAGATACGCAGTATTTT. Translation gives CASTVGTTDTQYF.